The 23 T cell receptor beta chains in this list originate from one sample, sequenced in a study of cytomegalovirus exposure and HLA in healthy donors. The PCR made use of 60 Vbeta and 13 Jbeta primers. Using immunoSEQ multiplex PCR, the repertoire was profiled, and TCRdb retains in-frame clones only, with some absent. The sample includes around 130,000 clones, approximately 80% of them seen just once. The sample consisted of PBMCs. These receptors originate from a woman aged 18 to 35 in good health and CMV-seronegative.

CDR3 region: CASSPNGLNTEAFF. CDR3 coding DNA: TGTGCCAGCTCACCAAACGGTCTGAACACTGAAGCTTTCTTT. V and J are TRBV18 and TRBJ1-1; the D is unclear. V lost 2 bases and J 0 bases, leaving 7 bases between the germline ends. The CDR3 sequence is 14 residues long. Germline V CDR1 and CDR2: KGHSH, LQKENI.

The chain has TRBV6-1 and TRBJ2-5; 10 bases map to TRBD2. Gene TRBJ2-7 matches the end of the DNA better, so the J call may be wrong. This CDR3 spans 15 amino acids. Per the germline V gene, CDR1 is MNHNS and CDR2 is SASEGT. CDR3 nucleotides: TGTGCCAGCAGAATTCAGCGGGAGGGCCCCTACGAGCAGTACTTC. This translates into CASRIQREGPYEQYF.

This rearrangement joins TRBV7-2 to TRBJ2-6; 7 bases map to TRBD1. The CDR3 consists of 16 residues. The V and J ends lost 2 bases and 2 bases, in that order; junction bases with no gene match: 3. Germline CDR1 is SGHTA and CDR2 is FQGNSA. The CDR3 DNA is TGTGCCAGCAGCTTAAGAGGGGGCGCTGGGGCCAACGTCCTGACTTTC. Translating it yields CASSLRGGAGANVLTF.

The V call is TRBV6-5, the J call TRBJ1-1; weak D call: TRBD1 (5 bases). From germline, CDR1 is MNHEY and CDR2 SVGAGI. The CDR3 loop spans 13 amino acids. V was trimmed by 6 bases and J by 1 base, leaving 9 bases between them. Here the CDR3 DNA reads TGTGCCAGCAGCCTCGACAGGAACACTGAAGCTTTCTTT. It is translated as CASSLDRNTEAFF.

This clone was counted once. The chain couples TRBV4-1 to TRBJ2-3; 9 nucleotides match TRBD2. CDR1 is MGHRA and CDR2 is YSYEKL in the germline V gene. The CDR3 covers 15 residues. Trimming cost V 1 base and J 8 bases; bases outside gene matches: 7. DNA for the CDR3: TGCGCCAGCAGCCAAGGGCCCAGCGGGGGGACTACGCAGTATTTT. This translates into CASSQGPSGGTTQYF.

This chain joins TRBV11-2 and TRBJ2-5; D not resolved. Per the germline V gene, CDR1 is SGHAT and CDR2 is FQNNGV. V lost 4 bases and J 4 bases, leaving 13 bases between the germline ends. This CDR3 is built from 14 residues. The CDR3 protein is CASSSRPSGETQYF. CDR3 nucleotide sequence: TGTGCCAGCAGCTCCAGGCCCTCTGGAGAGACCCAGTACTTC.

The rearrangement joins TRBV18 to TRBJ1-2; 12 bases are shared with TRBD1. In germline, CDR1 is KGHSH, CDR2 LQKENI. The CDR3 runs to 17 residues. V gave up 3 bases and J gave up 4 bases; unmatched junction bases: 9. CDR3 DNA: TGTGCCAGCTCACCGGGACAGGGGGCGCAGGCTCCCTATGGCTACACCTTC. Translated: CASSPGQGAQAPYGYTF.

The chain employs TRBV6-1 and TRBJ2-2; 7 positions match TRBD2. After removal of 2 bases from V and 7 bases from J, the junction contained 4 bases not matched to a gene. The CDR3 consists of 14 residues. Germline V gene lookup returns CDR1 MNHNS and CDR2 SASEGT. CDR3 protein: CASSELGGIGELFF. The CDR3 DNA sequence: TGTGCCAGCAGTGAACTCGGGGGGATCGGGGAGCTGTTTTTT.

The chain couples TRBV6-1 to TRBJ1-1; 7 bases are shared with TRBD1. Germline V gene lookup returns CDR1 MNHNS and CDR2 SASEGT. CDR3 length equals 14 residues. Trimming took 7 bases from V and 2 from J; bases not matched to a gene: 7. This CDR3 reads CASIRGAINTEAFF. CDR3 coding DNA: TGTGCCAGCATCAGGGGGGCGATTAACACTGAAGCTTTCTTT.

This sequence joins TRBV7-7 and TRBJ2-5, with TRBD2 matching 8 bases. Germline CDR1 and CDR2: SSHAT and FNYEAQ (reference sequence). This CDR3 has 14 residues. V was clipped by 1 base and J by 4 bases; unmatched bases: 2. The CDR3 loop reads CASSLGLAGETQYF. The CDR3, as DNA: TGTGCCAGCAGCTTAGGGCTAGCGGGAGAGACCCAGTACTTC.

This clone is a singleton in its sample. The V gene is TRBV2, the J gene TRBJ1-3; D is uncertain. Germline V lookup: CDR1 SNHLY, CDR2 FYNNEI. This CDR3 has 16 amino acids. V lost 2 bases and J 0 bases, leaving 11 bases between the germline ends. This CDR3 is CASSERLLDSGNTIYF. The CDR3 DNA is TGTGCCAGCAGTGAAAGACTTCTGGACTCTGGAAACACCATATATTTT.

V is TRBV29-1 and J is TRBJ1-2; D perhaps matches TRBD1 (5 bases). CDR3 length: 11 residues. The ends were cut back, 7 bases at V and 3 bases at J, with 9 bases in the middle. Germline lookup yields CDR1 SQVTM and CDR2 ANQGSEA. The CDR3 sequence is CSAGGDYGYTF. DNA of the CDR3: TGCAGCGCGGGGGGGGACTATGGCTACACCTTC.

This clone came up once. The chain carries TRBV7-2 and TRBJ1-5; no definite D call. Germline values: CDR1 SGHTA, CDR2 FQGNSA. The CDR3 extends over 13 amino acids. V was trimmed by 5 bases and J by 5 bases, leaving 10 bases between them. The CDR3 reads CASSRGLHQPQHF. DNA of the CDR3: TGTGCCAGCAGCCGAGGGCTGCATCAGCCCCAGCATTTT.

V usage is TRBV6-5 and J usage is TRBJ1-1, with D unresolved. V lost 6 bases and J 4 bases, leaving 12 bases between the germline ends. This CDR3 region has 13 residues. In germline, CDR1 is MNHEY, CDR2 SVGAGI. CDR3 residues: CASRLHLSTEAFF. CDR3 DNA: TGTGCCAGCAGACTACACTTGAGCACTGAAGCTTTCTTT.

The genes are TRBV6-1 and TRBJ1-1; D ambiguous. The CDR3 runs to 13 residues. V was clipped by 6 bases and J by 10 bases, with 18 bases between them. CDR1 and CDR2 (germline): MNHNS, SASEGT. The CDR3 region has the DNA TGTGCCAGCAGCCCCACCGCCGGGAGGGCAGCTTTCTTT. It yields the protein CASSPTAGRAAFF.

This clone was recorded once. V usage is TRBV25-1 and J usage is TRBJ1-2; no clear D. V was cut by 8 bases and J by 0 bases, with 7 bases left in between. Germline assignment: CDR1 MGHDK and CDR2 SYGVNS. The CDR3 runs 12 residues. CDR3 protein: CASREANYGYTF. The CDR3 coding sequence is TGTGCCAGCCGCGAAGCTAACTATGGCTACACCTTC.

This clone showed up just a few times. CDR3 loop: CASSYLAEQETQYF. The CDR3 DNA is TGTGCCAGCAGTTATTTAGCGGAACAAGAGACCCAGTACTTC. The chain links TRBV9 to TRBJ2-5, with TRBD2 as a possible D gene (6 bases). CDR1 is SGDLS and CDR2 is YYNGEE in the germline V gene. The CDR3 loop spans 14 amino acids. Deletions cut 5 bases from V and 2 bases from J, with 13 bases between.

Details on this clone: Other DNA sequences in this specimen translate into the identical CDR3. The rearrangement joins TRBV6-4 to TRBJ1-1; 7 positions agree with TRBD1. J was trimmed by 1 base and V by 6 bases; bases with no gene match: 5. The CDR3 is 14 amino acids. Germline assignment: CDR1 MRHNA and CDR2 SNTAGT. CDR3 coding DNA: TGTGCCAGCAGATCCACAGGGGAGAACACTGAAGCTTTCTTT. Protein: CASRSTGENTEAFF.

In DNA, the CDR3 is TGCGCCAGCAGCTTTCCCACGGGAGGGGAGACCCAGTACTTC. Encoded protein: CASSFPTGGETQYF. V is TRBV5-1 and J is TRBJ2-5, with 8 bases aligning to TRBD2. Germline trimming cut 2 bases from V and 5 bases from J; bases unmatched to any gene: 5. The CDR3 totals 14 residues. Germline V lookup: CDR1 SGHRS, CDR2 YFSETQ. Full variable domain (remainder filled in from reference TRBV5-1 and TRBJ2-5): KAGVTQTPRYLIKTRGQQVTLSCSPISGHRSVSWYQQTPGQGLQFLFEYFSETQRNKGNFPGRFSGRQFSNSRSEMNVSTLELGDSALYLCASSFPTGGETQYFGPGTRLLVL.

This chain connects TRBV2 to TRBJ1-1; 7 bases are shared with TRBD1. This CDR3 comprises 14 residues. V lost 7 bases, J lost 3 bases, and 8 bases stayed unmatched. Germline V gene lookup returns CDR1 SNHLY and CDR2 FYNNEI. The CDR3 sequence is CASISGQIYTEAFF. The DNA of the CDR3 is TGTGCCAGCATATCGGGACAGATTTACACTGAAGCTTTCTTT. Using reference TRBV2 and TRBJ1-1 for the parts outside the CDR3, the full variable domain is EPEVTQTPSHQVTQMGQEVILRCVPISNHLYFYWYRQILGQKVEFLVSFYNNEISEKSEIFDDQFSVERPDGSNFTLKIRSTKLEDSAMYFCASISGQIYTEAFFGQGTRLTVV.

The chain has TRBV11-1 and TRBJ2-7; D is undetermined. The V and J ends lost 5 bases and 2 bases respectively, with 13 bases between them. The germline CDR1 and CDR2 sequences are SGHAT and FQDESV (reference sequence). This CDR3 has 14 residues. The CDR3 reads CASSLRLTTYEQYF. The CDR3, as DNA: TGTGCCAGCAGCCTCAGACTTACGACCTACGAGCAGTACTTC.

The rearrangement uses TRBV29-1 and TRBJ2-2; D gene unclear. There are 13 residues in the CDR3. The germline V gene encodes CDR1 SQVTM and CDR2 ANQGSEA. V gave up 1 base and J gave up 3 bases, with 6 bases separating them. In nucleotides, the CDR3 is TGCAGCGTTGAAGTGTCAGACACCGGGGAGCTGTTTTTT. It encodes CSVEVSDTGELFF.

The genes are TRBV5-1 and TRBJ2-2; 9 bases fit TRBD1. The CDR3 spans 14 residues. Germline V CDR1 and CDR2: SGHRS, YFSETQ. Losses at the gene ends were 6 bases for V and 3 bases for J; bases not matched to a gene: 3. The CDR3 sequence is CASKGQGYTGELFF. The CDR3 DNA follows: TGCGCCAGCAAGGGACAGGGTTACACCGGGGAGCTGTTTTTT.